The rows below give T cell receptor beta chains drawn from one sample of a study of blood T cell repertoires in COVID-19. The assay was immunoSEQ multiplex PCR, and TCRdb's table has in-frame clones only and misses some. The profile shows about 110,000 clones, 71% of them singletons. Source material: peripheral blood. These receptors came from a human donor with acute or convalescent COVID-19. The donor label of this sample is uncertain. The CDR3 runs from the conserved cysteine through the conserved F or W. The D gene is left open where the match is weak. Clone size is given for some rows only: seen once, a few or many times, or a class if the clone is expanded.

. TRBJ1-1 14 TRBV6-5 TRBD1 CASSFGTGSPEAFF TGTGCCAGCAGTTTCGGGACAGGGAGCCCTGAAGCTTTCTTT
. TRBJ1-6 14 TRBV2 . CASSVGRDYSPLHF TGTGCCAGCAGTGTTGGCAGGGACTATTCACCCCTCCACTTT
. TRBJ2-5 15 TRBV7-2 . CASSLKTWYQETQYF TGTGCCAGCAGCTTAAAAACTTGGTACCAAGAGACCCAGTACTTC
. TRBJ1-5 16 TRBV4-1 . CASSQVVGASNQPQHF TGCGCCAGCAGCCAAGTTGTAGGGGCCTCCAATCAGCCCCAGCATTTT
. TRBJ2-3 17 TRBV4-1 TRBD2 CASSQSRTGGPTDTQYF TGCGCCAGCAGCCAGTCCCGAACGGGGGGACCCACAGATACGCAGTATTTT
. TRBJ2-5 14 TRBV6-2/TRBV6-3 . CASSYSSERETQYF TGTGCCAGCAGTTACTCGTCCGAGAGGGAGACCCAGTACTTC
. TRBJ1-1 13 TRBV29-1 . CSALSGGGTEAFF TGCAGCGCTCTCTCGGGGGGCGGCACTGAAGCTTTCTTT
. TRBJ2-1 12 TRBV3-1/TRBV3-2 . CASGLRANEQFF TGTGCCAGCGGGCTACGAGCCAATGAGCAGTTCTTC
few TRBJ2-1 15 TRBV2 TRBD2 CASRVSGGPYNEQFF TGTGCCAGCAGGGTTAGCGGGGGACCCTACAATGAGCAGTTCTTC
. TRBJ1-3 15 TRBV4-2 . CASSPETEGGNTIYF TGTGCCAGCAGCCCAGAGACAGAAGGTGGAAACACCATATATTTT
. TRBJ2-5 13 TRBV5-1 . CASSFRGQETQYF TGCGCCAGCAGCTTCAGGGGACAAGAGACCCAGTACTTC
few TRBJ1-5 14 TRBV11-2 . CASSPGGRDQPQHF TGTGCCAGCAGCCCCGGGGGGAGGGATCAGCCCCAGCATTTT
. TRBJ1-2 13 TRBV2 . CANHGQTSYGYTF TGTGCCAACCACGGACAGACCTCCTATGGCTACACCTTC
. TRBJ2-1 16 TRBV7-2 TRBD2 CASRRSNREGDNEQFF TGTGCCAGCAGGAGATCGAACCGGGAGGGGGACAATGAGCAGTTCTTC
. TRBJ1-2 14 TRBV7-9 TRBD1 CASSLADRYYGYTF TGTGCCAGCAGCTTAGCGGACAGGTACTATGGCTACACCTTC
few TRBJ1-2 13 TRBV30 . CAWSVLGPYGYTF TGTGCCTGGAGTGTACTAGGGCCCTATGGCTACACCTTC
. TRBJ2-2 17 TRBV30 . CAWTPGWGAWDTGELFF TGTGCCTGGACACCTGGATGGGGAGCTTGGGACACCGGGGAGCTGTTTTTT
. TRBJ1-6 14 TRBV11-2 TRBD1 CASSLDRGNSPLHF TGTGCCAGCAGCCTAGACAGGGGGAATTCACCCCTCCACTTT
once TRBJ1-1 18 TRBV9 TRBD1 CASSPLAGQGVSSTEAFF TGTGCCAGCAGCCCACTGGCGGGACAGGGCGTCTCGTCCACTGAAGCTTTCTTT
. TRBJ2-7 17 TRBV15 . CATSRRSAGRASYEQYF TGTGCCACCAGCAGGAGGTCGGCGGGGCGGGCCTCCTACGAGCAGTACTTC
. TRBJ2-3 13 TRBV6-5 . CASRKTGADTQYF TGTGCCAGCAGGAAGACTGGCGCAGATACGCAGTATTTT
. TRBJ1-2 11 TRBV5-1 . CASSQGSGYTF TGCGCCAGCAGCCAGGGTTCCGGCTACACCTTC
. TRBJ2-2 13 TRBV18 . CASSYRSTGELFF TGTGCCAGCTCATACAGGTCCACTGGGGAGCTGTTTTTT
. TRBJ1-2 13 TRBV9 TRBD1 CASSGTGWGGYTF TGTGCCAGCAGCGGGACAGGCTGGGGGGGCTACACCTTC
. TRBJ2-3 15 TRBV6-4 . CASSDSGGATDTQYF TGTGCCAGCAGTGACTCGGGGGGGGCCACAGATACGCAGTATTTT
. TRBJ2-6 15 TRBV6-6 . CASTPEGSGANVLTF TGTGCCAGCACGCCCGAGGGTTCTGGGGCCAACGTCCTGACTTTC
. TRBJ2-1 16 TRBV7-9 . CASSAVKGRIYNEQFF TGTGCCAGCAGCGCCGTCAAAGGGAGAATATACAATGAGCAGTTCTTC
. TRBJ2-1 13 TRBV5-5 . CASSLQGYNEQFF TGTGCCAGCAGCTTGCAGGGATACAATGAGCAGTTCTTC
. TRBJ1-2 16 TRBV10-3 . CAISESSGGVYYGYTF TGTGCCATCAGTGAGTCGAGTGGGGGCGTTTACTATGGCTACACCTTC
. TRBJ2-7 13 TRBV28 . CASSFGGTYEQYF TGTGCCAGCAGTTTCGGCGGCACCTACGAGCAGTACTTC
. TRBJ1-1 13 TRBV29-1 . CSAEGRQNTEAFF TGCAGCGCTGAGGGGAGGCAGAACACTGAAGCTTTCTTT
. TRBJ2-3 16 TRBV5-4 TRBD2 CASSFGAGGETDTQYF TGTGCCAGCAGCTTTGGGGCGGGGGGAGAGACAGATACGCAGTATTTT
. TRBJ2-3 12 TRBV4-1 . CASSPDFYTQYF TGCGCCAGCAGCCCGGACTTCTATACGCAGTATTTT
. TRBJ2-1 14 TRBV29-1 TRBD1 CSVGLGGARNEQFF TGCAGCGTTGGTTTAGGGGGCGCTCGGAATGAGCAGTTCTTC
. TRBJ2-3 15 TRBV3-1/TRBV3-2 TRBD2 CASSRGGSSTDTQYF TGTGCCAGCAGCCGCGGGGGGTCTAGCACAGATACGCAGTATTTT
few TRBJ2-3 18 TRBV24-1 TRBD2 CATSDPSGGGLGTDTQYF TGTGCCACCAGTGATCCTAGCGGGGGGGGCCTGGGTACAGATACGCAGTATTTT
. TRBJ2-5 13 TRBV24-1 . CATSDSGRETQYF TGTGCCACCAGTGATTCAGGGCGAGAGACCCAGTACTTC
. TRBJ1-2 13 TRBV24-1 . CATSDGQKDGYTF TGTGCCACCAGTGACGGACAGAAGGATGGCTACACCTTC
. TRBJ2-2 15 TRBV6-6 . CASSLRQGGTGELFF TGTGCCAGCAGTTTGAGACAGGGAGGCACCGGGGAGCTGTTTTTT
few TRBJ2-3 15 TRBV5-5 TRBD2 CASSPSGESTDTQYF TGTGCCAGCAGTCCGAGCGGGGAAAGCACAGATACGCAGTATTTT
. TRBJ2-5 17 TRBV5-1 . CASSLQGKIQGGETQYF TGCGCCAGCAGCTTACAGGGTAAAATACAAGGCGGGGAGACCCAGTACTTC
. TRBJ2-3 14 TRBV11-2 TRBD2 CASSHGRREDTQYF TGTGCCAGCAGCCACGGGAGGCGGGAAGATACGCAGTATTTT
. TRBJ2-7 15 TRBV6-5 . CASSQNRASSYEQYF TGTGCCAGCAGCCAGAACAGGGCCAGCTCCTACGAGCAGTACTTC
medium-sized TRBJ1-4 14 TRBV25-1 . CASALQGTNEKLFF TGTGCCAGCGCTCTACAGGGAACTAATGAAAAACTGTTTTTT
. TRBJ2-3 14 TRBV5-1 TRBD2 CASSLWREGDTQYF TGCGCCAGCAGCTTGTGGAGGGAGGGGGATACGCAGTATTTT
. TRBJ1-5 15 TRBV28 TRBD1 CASRNDRGGNQPQHF TGTGCCAGCAGGAACGACAGGGGAGGCAATCAGCCCCAGCATTTT
. TRBJ1-5 15 TRBV28 TRBD1 CASSFNRQGNQPQHF TGTGCCAGCAGTTTTAACAGACAGGGAAATCAGCCCCAGCATTTT
. TRBJ2-7 14 TRBV5-1 TRBD1 CASRPGQSFYEQYF TGCGCCAGCAGACCGGGACAGTCGTTCTACGAGCAGTACTTC